This entry lists 12 T cell receptor beta chains sequenced from one sample in a study of cytomegalovirus exposure and HLA in healthy donors. 60 Vbeta and 13 Jbeta primers were used in PCR. Profiled with immunoSEQ multiplex PCR; TCRdb holds only in-frame clones, not every one. The sample records about 140,000 clones, approximately 82% being singletons. Sequencing was done on a sample of PBMCs. These receptors were collected from a woman aged 35 to 49 in good health and CMV-seronegative.

V gene TRBV4-2 combines with J gene TRBJ1-6; 8 nucleotides agree with TRBD1. V lost 2 bases to trimming and J lost 6 bases; unmatched junction nucleotides: 6. Germline V gene sequence: CDR1 LGHNA, CDR2 YNFKEQ. This CDR3 region has 16 residues. In nucleotides, the CDR3 is TGTGCCAGCAGCCAAAAACAGGGGGTTGGTAATTCACCCCTCCACTTT. Protein sequence: CASSQKQGVGNSPLHF.

The chain uses TRBV27 and TRBJ1-5; TRBD1 aligns across 10 bases. The CDR3 totals 16 residues. The J segment lost 6 bases and the V segment lost 2 bases, leaving 7 bases of the junction unmatched. CDR1 and CDR2 (germline): MNHEY, SMNVEV (reference sequence). CDR3 protein: CASSLRGTGEGQPQHF. Here the CDR3 DNA reads TGTGCCAGCAGTTTACGGGGGACAGGGGAGGGTCAGCCCCAGCATTTT.

V is TRBV11-2 and J is TRBJ2-7; 9 nucleotides agree with TRBD2. The CDR3 is 15 residues long. The trim removed 5 bases at V and 9 bases at J, leaving 14 bases unmatched. The germline gives CDR1 SGHAT, CDR2 FQNNGV. The CDR3 coding sequence is TGTGCCAGCAGCCAAACCGGGACTAGCTACGAGTGGCAGTACTTC. Residues: CASSQTGTSYEWQYF.

The chain links TRBV7-3 to TRBJ2-1; D might be TRBD1 (7 bases). CDR1 and CDR2 (germline): SGHTA, FQGTGA. Trimming stripped 5 bases from V and 2 bases from J, with 16 bases between. The CDR3 is made up of 16 amino acids. CDR3 DNA sequence: TGTGCCAGCAGCCCCCAGGGGGGTGTCGCCTACAATGAGCAGTTCTTC. Residues: CASSPQGGVAYNEQFF.

J is TRBJ2-7 and V is TRBV5-1; 8 nucleotides match TRBD2. Germline loops: CDR1 SGHRS, CDR2 YFSETQ. Trimming took 2 bases from V and 3 from J; bases not matched to a gene: 7. CDR3 length: 15 residues. This chain's CDR3 is CASSLIAGILYEQYF. The CDR3 DNA follows: TGCGCCAGCAGCTTAATAGCGGGAATTCTCTACGAGCAGTACTTC.

The rearrangement uses TRBV27 and TRBJ2-3, with D uncertain. Trimming left V 3 bases short and J 3 bases short, with 4 bases between. The germline CDR1 and CDR2 sequences are MNHEY and SMNVEV (reference sequence). CDR3 length: 12 amino acids. In nucleotides, the CDR3 is TGTGCCAGCAGTTTCAATACAGATACGCAGTATTTT. Amino acid sequence: CASSFNTDTQYF.

This clone has just one count. This rearrangement joins TRBV14 to TRBJ2-3; 14 nucleotides align to TRBD2. V dropped 4 bases and J dropped 0; count of bases not matched to a gene: 6. The length of the CDR3 is 18 residues. Germline-derived CDR1 and CDR2 are SGHDN and FVKESK. CDR3 in DNA: TGTGCCAGCAGCCCGGGACTAGCGGGAGTCACTAGCACAGATACGCAGTATTTT. This sequence encodes CASSPGLAGVTSTDTQYF.

This rearrangement joins TRBV5-4 to TRBJ2-4; TRBD2 matches 7 bases. The CDR3 is made up of 13 amino acids. The V segment lost 10 bases and the J segment 1 base; nucleotides outside the gene matches: 5. The germline V gene has CDR1 SGHNT and CDR2 YYREEE (reference sequence). The CDR3 is CAGGDLAKNIQYF. CDR3 nucleotide sequence: TGTGCCGGGGGGGATCTGGCCAAAAACATTCAGTACTTC.

V is TRBV7-8 and J is TRBJ2-5, with 7 bases that match TRBD1. This CDR3 is 17 amino acids long. In germline, CDR1 is SGHVS, CDR2 FQNEAQ. With V trimmed by 6 bases and J by 3 bases, 16 bases remained unmatched. Here the CDR3 reads CASSFFPGTVQKETQYF. The CDR3, as DNA: TGTGCCAGCAGTTTTTTTCCCGGGACAGTGCAGAAAGAGACCCAGTACTTC.

The gene calls are TRBV7-2 and TRBJ2-1; 8 bases are shared with TRBD1. With V trimmed by 5 bases and J by 9 bases, 6 bases remained unmatched. The CDR3 covers 13 residues. Germline V gives CDR1 SGHTA, CDR2 FQGNSA. DNA for the CDR3: TGTGCCAGCAGCGAGCACAGGGGGGTTGAGCAGTTCTTC. It translates to CASSEHRGVEQFF.

The rearrangement links TRBV6-5 to TRBJ1-5, with 7 nucleotides matching TRBD1. Germline V lookup: CDR1 MNHEY, CDR2 SVGAGI. The CDR3 is 15 residues long. Trimming removed 6 bases from V and 7 bases from J; junction bases left unmatched: 12. CDR3 in amino acids: CASSPQTGADQPQHF. CDR3 DNA: TGTGCCAGCAGCCCGCAAACAGGGGCGGACCAGCCCCAGCATTTT.

The rearrangement joins TRBV7-9 to TRBJ2-3, with a possible D match to TRBD1 (5 bases). V lost 5 bases and J lost 0, with 15 bases in between. The germline V gene encodes CDR1 SEHNR and CDR2 FQNEAQ (reference sequence). The CDR3 extends over 16 amino acids. CDR3 region: CASSPRLSGSTDTQYF. The CDR3 nucleotides are TGTGCCAGCAGCCCGAGGCTTTCAGGGAGCACAGATACGCAGTATTTT.